This T cell receptor (beta chain) was observed in a study of shared clonotypes between healthy human individuals. At the level of the study: Donors, aged 18 to 49, were a couple of women and three men.

CDR1 and CDR2 from the germline V gene are SGHRS and YFSETQ. V gave up 0 bases and J gave up 4 bases; unmatched junction bases: 7. The length of the CDR3 is 17 residues. Generated by immunoSEQ multiplex PCR, the TCRdb table keeps only in-frame clones and is missing some. Among approximately 1.9 million clones listed, roughly 93% were seen once. CD45RO-negative CD8 cells positively selected for CCR7 made up the naive population, which excluded terminally differentiated effector memory CD45RA+ cells. There were only Caucasian adults among the donors, and all lived in Nashville, Tennessee. This sequence joins TRBV5-1 and TRBJ2-7; TRBD2 matches 13 bases. The sample taken for sequencing was naive CD8+ T cells from PBMCs. The sequence was obtained from a man between 18 and 29 years old in good health. Some clones in this sample may be carry-over from other donors' samples. DNA for the CDR3: TGCGCCAGCAGCTTGGACGGGACTAGCGGGAAAAGTTACGAGCAGTACTTC. Protein: CASSLDGTSGKSYEQYF. Based on the CDR3 plus reference TRBV5-1 and TRBJ2-7, the full variable domain is KAGVTQTPRYLIKTRGQQVTLSCSPISGHRSVSWYQQTPGQGLQFLFEYFSETQRNKGNFPGRFSGRQFSNSRSEMNVSTLELGDSALYLCASSLDGTSGKSYEQYFGPGTRLTVT.